This T cell receptor beta chain came from a study of cytomegalovirus exposure and HLA in healthy donors. The PCR was carried out with 60 Vbeta primers and 13 Jbeta primers. TCRdb's copy holds only in-frame clones and misses some; the assay was immunoSEQ multiplex PCR. This table has approximately 170,000 clones, 85% appearing once. The CDR3 runs 15 residues. Germline V gives CDR1 MNHNS, CDR2 SASEGT. With V trimmed by 5 bases and J by 0 bases, 5 bases remained unmatched. Sequencing was done on a sample of PBMCs. The rearrangement joins TRBV6-1 to TRBJ2-7; 9 bases map to TRBD2. This receptor was identified in a boy aged 2 to 10 in good health and CMV-seronegative. The CDR3 loop is CASSPDSGGSYEQYV. CDR3 in DNA: TGTGCCAGCAGTCCAGATAGCGGGGGCTCCTACGAGCAGTACGTC.